The rows below give T cell receptor beta chains drawn from one sample of a study of T cell responses to AZD1222 COVID-19 vaccine. Method: immunoSEQ multiplex PCR; TCRdb's copy keeps in-frame clones and lacks some. Here the sample spans about 180,000 clones, approximately 90% being singletons. Material: peripheral blood, obtained 28 days after the second AZD1222 dose. These receptor sequences come from an adult who received the AZD1222 COVID-19 vaccine. The conserved cysteine and the conserved F or W are not part of the CDR3 here.

length	J	V	CDR3
12	TRBJ2-2	TRBV19	ASTTSANTGELF
16	TRBJ2-2	TRBV4-2	ASSPRGREGQYSGELF
13	TRBJ1-1	TRBV19	ASSPGQGPNTEAF
11	TRBJ1-1	TRBV30	AWTSRAYTEAF
12	TRBJ1-2	TRBV28	ASTLGDRGIGYT
14	TRBJ2-5	TRBV3-1/TRBV3-2	ASSPRTSGRSETQY
13	TRBJ1-5	TRBV4-2	ASSQDSGGTQPQH
12	TRBJ2-7	TRBV2	ASSAEISGYEQY
10	TRBJ2-1	TRBV29-1	SVGAWAREQF
12	TRBJ1-2	TRBV5-6	ASSFTTEDYGYT
11	TRBJ2-5	TRBV7-2	ASSPGPQETQY
15	TRBJ1-3	TRBV7-8	ASSQFSRTSAGNTIY
11	TRBJ2-7	TRBV7-9	ASSLVAGNEQY
11	TRBJ2-5	TRBV29-1	SVAEAVQETQY
13	TRBJ2-4	TRBV28	ASSSPHGGEYIQY
14	TRBJ2-3	TRBV2	ASRQGAEGGTDTQY
9	TRBJ1-4	TRBV20-1	SARVQGAMF
15	TRBJ2-2	TRBV7-2	ASSLAADRGNTGELF
11	TRBJ2-3	TRBV15	ATSRDQGDTQY
12	TRBJ2-7	TRBV20-1	SASVGASSYEQY
13	TRBJ2-7	TRBV3-1/TRBV3-2	ASSRVQGGGYEQY
10	TRBJ2-7	TRBV29-1	SGRDRGYEQY
14	TRBJ1-1	TRBV9	ASTDAMGVGDTEAF
14	TRBJ2-1	TRBV5-4	ASSLGVLAGEVEQF
13	TRBJ1-1	TRBV5-6	ASSLVTGLNTEAF
11	TRBJ1-1	TRBV30	AWSVQGNTEAF
16	TRBJ2-3	TRBV10-3	AISESLQGATITDTQY
19	TRBJ2-3	TRBV27	ASSSRQGIGPTDANTDTQY
13	TRBJ2-3	TRBV14	ASSLRLPRTDTQY
14	TRBJ2-7	TRBV28	ASSLRGDYPRNEQY
13	TRBJ1-4	TRBV7-8	ASSAPGGAREKLF
12	TRBJ1-6	TRBV5-6	ASSSGTALSPLH
12	TRBJ1-5	TRBV28	ASSLNPGRQPQH